This T cell receptor beta chain was retrieved from a study of identical twins. Study-wide findings and caveats: Partly confounded zero-insertion analyses could result from invariant MAIT and iNKT cells. Within beta out-of-frame sequences, the excess sharing observed between twins was weaker.

Between the trimmed V and J ends, which lost 2 bases and 8 bases, there was a span of 7 bases. The CDR3 is 12 amino acids. In regard to this clonotype: The antigen remains unidentified.

TCRdb called the 5' RACE reads again in MiXCR, with one record for every CDR3 protein. The sample has around 490,000 distinct CDR3 sequences, over 11% seen once. Everyone who donated was a healthy Caucasian. In addition, the sample was reused for a study of yellow fever vaccine responses in identical twins.

This sequence was found in a woman younger than 30 in good health. Sample: CD4+ T cells sorted from blood. This chain uses TRBV12-3 or TRBV12-4 with TRBJ2-1; unclear D gene. The CDR3 is CASSLMYDEQFF. The CDR3 coding sequence is TGTGCCAGCAGTTTAATGTACGATGAGCAGTTCTTC.